These 8 T cell receptor beta chains share one sample of origin, sequenced in a study of cytomegalovirus exposure and HLA in healthy donors. PCR primers comprised 60 Vbeta and 13 Jbeta primers. Assay: immunoSEQ multiplex PCR; the TCRdb copy retains only in-frame clones and omits some. The sample has 84,000 or so clones, roughly 76% seen once. Sequenced: PBMCs. The receptors stem from a male donor in good health and CMV-seronegative.

This rearrangement joins TRBV4-3 to TRBJ2-3; a weak D match, TRBD2 (5 bases). Trimming cost V 0 bases and J 1 base, with 11 bases left between them. This CDR3 has 16 amino acids. Per germline, CDR1 LGHNA and CDR2 YSLEER. The CDR3 region has the DNA TGCGCCAGCAGCCAAGATCTCGGACTGGGCACAGATACGCAGTATTTT. It codes for CASSQDLGLGTDTQYF.

This clone appeared a single time. V is TRBV6-5 and J is TRBJ2-5; 10 bases map to TRBD1. The length of the CDR3 is 13 residues. Germline assignment: CDR1 MNHEY and CDR2 SVGAGI. Trimming at V came to 1 base and at J to 11 bases, leaving 4 bases not matched to a gene. CDR3 amino acids: CASSYWGQGPQYF. In nucleotides, the CDR3 is TGTGCCAGCAGTTACTGGGGACAGGGGCCGCAGTACTTC.

V usage is TRBV19 and J usage is TRBJ2-1; the D gene is possibly TRBD2 (8 bases). Trimming shortened V by 7 bases and J by 1 base, and 17 bases separated the two germline ends. This CDR3 is built from 16 residues. Germline V gene lookup returns CDR1 LNHDA and CDR2 SQIVND (reference sequence). CDR3 nucleotide sequence: TGTGCCAGTACCCCGGGAGGGGGCCGGTCCTACAATGAGCAGTTCTTC. This sequence encodes CASTPGGGRSYNEQFF.

J is TRBJ1-1 and V is TRBV20-1; D may be TRBD1 (5 bases). The CDR3 runs to 10 residues. Per germline, CDR1 DFQATT and CDR2 SNEGSKA (reference sequence). Trimming cost V 4 bases and J 7 bases, with 7 bases left between them. This CDR3 is CSAKTVEAFF. In DNA form, the CDR3 reads TGCAGTGCTAAGACAGTTGAAGCTTTCTTT.

The CDR3 reads CSGETGGDEQFF. For the CDR3, the DNA is TGCAGCGGGGAAACCGGGGGGGATGAGCAGTTCTTC. This chain connects TRBV29-1 to TRBJ2-1, with TRBD2 identical over 8 bases. Germline CDR1 reads SQVTM; CDR2 reads ANQGSEA. J lost 8 bases, V lost 7 bases, and 7 bases had no gene match. The CDR3 covers 12 residues.

The J gene is TRBJ1-2, the V gene TRBV10-2, with no clear D. There are 14 residues in the CDR3. V was shortened by 3 bases and J by 0 bases, with 8 bases between the two germline ends. The germline gives CDR1 WSHSY, CDR2 SAAADI. CDR3 region: CASSEGSANYGYTF. The CDR3 bases are TGCGCCAGCAGTGAAGGCAGCGCTAACTATGGCTACACCTTC.

The chain is built from TRBV13 and TRBJ1-1; the match to TRBD1 covers 7 bases. V was clipped by 4 bases and J by 4 bases; unmatched bases: 3. The CDR3 contains 13 residues. Germline V gives CDR1 PRHDT, CDR2 FYEKMQ (reference sequence). The CDR3 spells CASSSTGRTEAFF. CDR3 nucleotides: TGTGCCAGCAGCTCGACAGGGCGCACTGAAGCTTTCTTT.

The chain couples TRBV7-2 to TRBJ1-2; 7 nucleotides match TRBD1. This CDR3 is 15 amino acids long. The V segment lost 3 bases and the J segment 8 bases; nucleotides outside the gene matches: 12. Germline loops: CDR1 SGHTA, CDR2 FQGNSA. CDR3 sequence reads: CASSLTTGTAAGYTF. CDR3 nucleotide sequence: TGTGCCAGCAGCTTGACGACAGGGACAGCCGCCGGCTACACCTTC.